This T cell receptor beta chain was documented in a study of cytomegalovirus exposure and HLA in healthy donors. General study points: The study assumed roughly uniform donor sequencing depth for presence/absence analyses.

The PCR used 60 Vbeta and 13 Jbeta primers. Repertoires were generated with immunoSEQ multiplex PCR, while TCRdb's copy carries only in-frame clones and drops some. Of about 120,000 clones in the sample, just over 65% were seen once. Details on this clone: Its antigen is as yet unknown.

Trimming shortened V by 6 bases and J by 2 bases, and 20 bases separated the two germline ends. The V gene's germline CDR1 is MDHEN and CDR2 SYDVKM. This CDR3 has 16 residues. This TCR derives from a man aged 18-30 years in good health and CMV-seronegative. The V and J genes are TRBV28 and TRBJ2-7, with TRBD1 as a possible D gene (5 bases). The sample comprised PBMCs. DNA of the CDR3: TGTGCCAGCAGCCCCCCTTATGGACACACCACCTACGAGCAGTACTTC. Its translation is CASSPPYGHTTYEQYF.